Reported below is one TCR beta chain. Its antigen remains undetermined. No base qualities exist here, and no much larger clone lies one base off it. V is shortened by 0 bases, J by 1 base, and the region joining them spans 7 bases. The CDR3 numbers 14 residues from cysteine through phenylalanine. The sequence is cut down to CDR3 DNA, 42 bases in frame from base 1. Taken from the germline V gene, the CDR1 and CDR2 loops are SGHRS and YFSETQ. The time point label on this specimen signifies: newly diagnosed GD, antithyroid drugs for less than 3 months. RNA was extracted from PBMCs in TRIzol for both TCR sequencing and RNA sequencing. The diagnosis of Graves' disease followed American Thyroid Association guidelines. Patients for the study were recruited at an endocrinology department in Xi'an, China. From each patient, approximately 9 milliliters of peripheral blood was collected into an EDTA anticoagulant tube. Ficoll Paque Plus density gradient separation was used to isolate PBMCs, and no further T cell sorting was done. An Agilent 2100 Bioanalyzer and agarose gel were used to assess RNA quality, and a NanoDrop 2000 was used to measure RNA concentration.

This specimen comes from a study of regulatory T cells in long-lasting Graves disease (dated by TCRdb to about 2021). A note on the overall study: Patients with newly diagnosed Graves' disease had been on antithyroid drugs for under 3 months. Peripheral blood TCR sequencing and RNA sequencing compared persistent Graves' disease patients with newly diagnosed Graves' disease patients. The study was registered as a clinical trial and conducted in China. TCR sequencing covered 13 persistent and roughly 20 newly diagnosed Graves' disease patients, 33 samples in total. Findings and caveats that apply to the study as a whole: Sequencing and analysis were restricted to the TCR beta chain. Patients with persistent disease shared more public clonotypes (about 2,700) than newly diagnosed patients did (around 980). Because the primary lesion, thyroid tissue, could not be accessed, the study looked at peripheral blood alone. TRBV28, TRBJ1-2 and TRBJ2-5 were preferentially used in persistent disease, while TRBV20-1 and TRBJ2-1 were favored in newly diagnosed disease. Compared with newly diagnosed patients, patients with persistent Graves' disease had lower TCR Shannon entropy and fewer highly expanded clones, which suggests clonal expansion. The authors noted that the small sample size was a limitation that may lower accuracy.

Library method: multiplex PCR. Sequencer: Illumina HiSeq 4000. CDR3 regions were amplified by Arm-PCR with iRepertoire HTBI primers to construct TCR beta libraries. PCR products were gel purified before sequencing. Turning to the authors' computational methods: Gene usage analysis of CDR3 amino acid clonotypes relied on the 60 or so TRBV and 13 to 15 TRBJ segments identified across samples. Filtered high-quality paired reads were merged into contigs using COPE and FqMerger. Contigs were aligned with BLAST to IMGT TRBV, TRBD and TRBJ reference genes, and CDR3 was defined per IMGT. Any clonotype with a frequency above 0.1% was counted as a highly expanded clone. Shannon entropy was used to measure repertoire diversity, and the Gini coefficient was used to measure V-J evenness. Clonotypes shared by more than one individual were considered public. TCRdb trimmed the raw reads at Q25, called clones with MiXCR and kept productive beta chains. Records with the same CDR3 protein are collapsed into one entry carrying the most frequent genes and DNA. In this record, the V and J calls reflect TCRdb's handling and not the investigators' own analysis. For this sample the table gives about 400,000 distinct CDR3 sequences, of which 16% were detected only once. Roughly 21% of the sample is taken by the ten largest.

In addition, the sample was reused for a study of T cells in Graves' hyperthyroidism and ophthalmopathy. Drawing on the second study: Stable Graves' hyperthyroidism was defined as the absence of progression to ophthalmopathy over 18 months of follow-up. Hyperthyroidism patients were newly diagnosed, had a disease duration of under 2 months, and were aged 18 to 65 years. The study excluded patients with uncontrolled infections, other autoimmune diseases, pregnancy or lactation. Clinical symptoms, serum thyroxine and TRAb, thyroid ultrasound, and orbital computed tomography formed the basis for the diagnoses. The TCR CDR3 was subjected to a first round of RT-PCR using the HTBI primer set and the Qiagen OneStep RT-PCR kit. Most expanded thyroid clonotypes (frequency above 0.001) were also detected in blood, a finding suggesting that blood repertoires may reflect thyroid immune responses. In cross-validation, a model built on a 13 V-J signature told ophthalmopathy apart from stable hyperthyroidism with roughly 87% sensitivity and approximately 81% specificity, and in testing the same model reached 80%/75%. During validation, the model predicted progression to ophthalmopathy a median of approximately six months ahead of onset, with 70.59% sensitivity and 72% to 80% specificity. To identify distinguishing TCR V-J signatures, a discovery cohort of about 100 patients was used, comprising 40 to 45 with Graves' ophthalmopathy and about 59 with stable Graves' hyperthyroidism. Whether ophthalmopathy could be predicted prospectively was tested in an independent validation cohort made up of some 20 hyperthyroidism patients plus 17 patients who later progressed to ophthalmopathy. For training and testing, the approximately 97 patients in the discovery cohort were randomly divided in a 7:3 ratio. The study also compared thyroid tissue and blood T-cell repertoires from about 6 Graves' hyperthyroidism patients. Once sampling was done, hyperthyroidism patients were given methimazole at a starting dose of 30 mg daily, whereas ophthalmopathy patients were given high-dose intravenous methylprednisolone. A second multiplex PCR round built the libraries, followed by size selection and purification. Libraries were sequenced paired-end with 100 bp reads on an Illumina HiSeq2000. SOAPnuke was used to process the raw data, throwing out any read that contained adapters or uncalled bases, had a mean Phred below 15, or lacked an exact constant-primer or identifier match. High-quality paired reads were merged using COPE v1.2.5, and each unique nucleotide sequence was defined as a clonotype. MiTCR v1.1 was used to align the clonotypes against IMGT TRBV, TRBD and TRBJ reference segments. The analysis was restricted to V-J combinations with a frequency above 0.0001, which together covered just over 98% of the repertoires. A TCS score was defined as the ratio of F50 (clonal expansion) to E x V (chaos), with BLOSUM62-based TCRdist applied between CDR3 peptides within each V-J. Welch's t-statistics and random forest reduced some 510 V-J features to about 13, which were used in a naive Bayes classifier (R e1071). No statistical method was used to fix the sample size in advance, and group allocation was not hidden from the investigators. TCR Vbeta CDR3 sequencing of around 130 peripheral blood samples (under 45 ophthalmopathy, about 75 hyperthyroidism and some 17 progressor patients) is reported in the paper.

Recombination joined TRBV5-1 with TRBJ1-1; 5 matching bases give a weak D call of TRBD1. Here the sequenced sample was peripheral blood mononuclear cells (PBMCs), taken at new diagnosis, from a patient treated with antithyroid drugs. The origin of this receptor is a woman younger than 30 with Graves disease. Donor details come from another sample of the same person, matched by shared clones. The sequenced DNA is TGCGCCAGCAGCTTGGTAGACAGGAACACTGAAGCTTTCTTT. Translated, this is CASSLVDRNTEAFF. Extended through the reference TRBV5-1 and TRBJ1-1 proteins, this CDR3 yields the full variable domain: KAGVTQTPRYLIKTRGQQVTLSCSPISGHRSVSWYQQTPGQGLQFLFEYFSETQRNKGNFPGRFSGRQFSNSRSEMNVSTLELGDSALYLCASSLVDRNTEAFFGQGTRLTVV.